Below, one T cell receptor (beta chain) is given with its context. Its antigen is still unknown. The record originates from a study of cytomegalovirus exposure and HLA in healthy donors. Trimming took 0 bases from V and 0 from J, leaving 24 bases between them. The CDR3 totals 21 residues. Findings and limits, study-wide: The study recorded over 150 TCR beta chains that were cytomegalovirus-associated.

PCR used 60 Vbeta primers and 13 Jbeta primers. The table came from immunoSEQ multiplex PCR; TCRdb's copy has only in-frame clones and leaves some out. The sample holds roughly 110,000 clones; 75% are singletons and the top ten take over 2%. The receptor's source is a man in his forties in good health and CMV-seronegative. The rearrangement uses TRBV23-1 and TRBJ1-5, with a possible D match to TRBD1 (6 bases). TRBV23-1 is recorded as an ORF, its role being uncertain. Sequencing input: PBMCs. The CDR3 region is CASSQSSYFYIRGPSNQPQHF. The CDR3 DNA follows: TGCGCCAGCAGTCAATCGAGTTACTTCTATATCAGGGGACCTAGCAATCAGCCCCAGCATTTT.